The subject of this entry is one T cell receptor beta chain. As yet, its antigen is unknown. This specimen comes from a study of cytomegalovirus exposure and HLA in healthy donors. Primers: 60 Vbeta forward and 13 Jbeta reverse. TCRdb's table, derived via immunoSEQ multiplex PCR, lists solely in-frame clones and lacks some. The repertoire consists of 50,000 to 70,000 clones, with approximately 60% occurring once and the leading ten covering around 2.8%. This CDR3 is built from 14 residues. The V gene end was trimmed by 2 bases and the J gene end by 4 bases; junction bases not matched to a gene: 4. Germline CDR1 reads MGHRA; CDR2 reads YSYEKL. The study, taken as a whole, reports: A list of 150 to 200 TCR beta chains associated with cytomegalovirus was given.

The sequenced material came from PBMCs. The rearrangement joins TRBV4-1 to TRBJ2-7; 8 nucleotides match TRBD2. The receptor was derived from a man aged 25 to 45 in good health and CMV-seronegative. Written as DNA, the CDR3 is TGCGCCAGCAGCCAAAGCGGGGGTTCGTACGAGCAGTACTTC. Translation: CASSQSGGSYEQYF.